The rows below give T cell receptor beta chains drawn from one sample of a study of early T cells in non-severe SARS-CoV-2 infection. TCRdb processed the 5' RACE reads anew with MiXCR; each CDR3 protein has one entry. The sample holds some 81,000 distinct CDR3 sequences, around 9.9% seen once. Sequencing was performed on whole blood. These TCRs come from an adult who was a healthcare worker with PCR-confirmed SARS-CoV-2 infection or an uninfected control (not recorded which). The CDR3 runs from the conserved cysteine through the conserved F or W. A D gene is named only where the DNA matches it firmly. Some rows mark clone size as missing; the rest say once, few, many or name a class of expanded clone.

CDR3nt: TGTGCCTGGGGTTTTTATGAGAAGTTCTTC
CDR3aa: CAWGFYEKFF
v_gene: TRBV30
abundance: many
d_gene: -
j_gene: TRBJ2-1

CDR3nt: TGTGCCAGCAGTCCCACTCGCAACACCATATATTTT
CDR3aa: CASSPTRNTIYF
v_gene: TRBV6-6
abundance: many
d_gene: -
j_gene: TRBJ1-3

CDR3nt: TGTGCCAGCAGTTCCCCCCTGGGAGGATCCGGCTACACCTTC
CDR3aa: CASSSPLGGSGYTF
v_gene: TRBV27
abundance: many
d_gene: -
j_gene: TRBJ1-2

CDR3nt: TGTGCCAGCACCTTCCAGCGGGAGGCCTACGAGCAGTACTTC
CDR3aa: CASTFQREAYEQYF
v_gene: TRBV13
abundance: many
d_gene: TRBD2
j_gene: TRBJ2-7

CDR3nt: TGTGCCAGCAGCTTAAGTCAATCGGACATTCAGTACTTC
CDR3aa: CASSLSQSDIQYF
v_gene: TRBV7-3
abundance: -
d_gene: -
j_gene: TRBJ2-4

CDR3nt: TGCAGCGTTGTCAGCCATCCGGGCACTGAAGCTTTCTTT
CDR3aa: CSVVSHPGTEAFF
v_gene: TRBV29-1
abundance: many
d_gene: -
j_gene: TRBJ1-1

CDR3nt: TGTGCCAGCAGTACACCCCAGGGGGGGATAGGAGATACGCAGTATTTT
CDR3aa: CASSTPQGGIGDTQYF
v_gene: TRBV28
abundance: many
d_gene: -
j_gene: TRBJ2-3

CDR3nt: TGTGCCAGCAGTTCGACAGAGGGGATTTACAATGAGCAGTTCTTC
CDR3aa: CASSSTEGIYNEQFF
v_gene: TRBV6-2/TRBV6-3
abundance: -
d_gene: -
j_gene: TRBJ2-1

CDR3nt: TGTGCCAGCAGCTTAGGGGGACTAGCGGGAGCGTACAATGAGCAGTTCTTC
CDR3aa: CASSLGGLAGAYNEQFF
v_gene: TRBV7-9
abundance: many
d_gene: TRBD2
j_gene: TRBJ2-1

CDR3nt: TGTGCCAGCAGTGCCCTTAGCGGGGAGTCAGATACGCAGTATTTT
CDR3aa: CASSALSGESDTQYF
v_gene: TRBV6-1
abundance: few
d_gene: TRBD2
j_gene: TRBJ2-3

CDR3nt: TGCAGTGCTAGACCTAGCGGGAGGTACAATGAGCAGTTCTTC
CDR3aa: CSARPSGRYNEQFF
v_gene: TRBV20-1
abundance: -
d_gene: TRBD2
j_gene: TRBJ2-1

CDR3nt: TGTGCCAGCAGCTTAACTAGCGGGAACTACGAGCAGTACTTC
CDR3aa: CASSLTSGNYEQYF
v_gene: TRBV7-9
abundance: many
d_gene: TRBD2
j_gene: TRBJ2-7

CDR3nt: TGTGCCAGCAGTTACCCTCGCTCGGGACTAGCGGGGGCCAGCTCCTACAATGAGCAGTTCTTC
CDR3aa: CASSYPRSGLAGASSYNEQFF
v_gene: TRBV6-2/TRBV6-3
abundance: -
d_gene: TRBD2
j_gene: TRBJ2-1

CDR3nt: TGCAGCGTTGGAGGGAGGAGCACCGGGGAGCTGTTTTTT
CDR3aa: CSVGGRSTGELFF
v_gene: TRBV29-1
abundance: many
d_gene: -
j_gene: TRBJ2-2

CDR3nt: TGTGCCAGCAGCCAAGGTGGGACTAGCGGGAGGCGCTCACAGACCCAGTACTTC
CDR3aa: CASSQGGTSGRRSQTQYF
v_gene: TRBV3-1
abundance: -
d_gene: TRBD2
j_gene: TRBJ2-5

CDR3nt: TGTGCCATCAGTGAGAATGCGCAGGGCTCTTTAAGCTCCTACAATGAGCAGTTCTTC
CDR3aa: CAISENAQGSLSSYNEQFF
v_gene: TRBV10-3
abundance: many
d_gene: -
j_gene: TRBJ2-1

CDR3nt: TGTGCCAGAAGCCCGGCGTGCGGTGAGCAGTTCTTC
CDR3aa: CARSPACGEQFF
v_gene: TRBV5-3
abundance: -
d_gene: -
j_gene: TRBJ2-1